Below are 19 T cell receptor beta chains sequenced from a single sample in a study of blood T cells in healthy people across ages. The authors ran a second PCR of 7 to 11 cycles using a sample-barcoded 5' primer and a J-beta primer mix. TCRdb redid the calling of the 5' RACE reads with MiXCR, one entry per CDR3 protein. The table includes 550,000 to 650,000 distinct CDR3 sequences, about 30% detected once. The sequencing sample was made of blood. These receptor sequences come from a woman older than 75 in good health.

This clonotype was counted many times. The CDR3 loop reads CASSYRGVNEKLFF. CDR3 in DNA: TGTGCCAGCAGTTACAGGGGTGTAAATGAAAAACTGTTTTTT. The rearrangement uses TRBV7-9 and TRBJ1-4; 7 nucleotides match TRBD1. V was clipped by 6 bases and J by 5 bases; unmatched bases: 6. The CDR3 extends over 14 amino acids. Germline CDR1 and CDR2: SEHNR and FQNEAQ (reference sequence).

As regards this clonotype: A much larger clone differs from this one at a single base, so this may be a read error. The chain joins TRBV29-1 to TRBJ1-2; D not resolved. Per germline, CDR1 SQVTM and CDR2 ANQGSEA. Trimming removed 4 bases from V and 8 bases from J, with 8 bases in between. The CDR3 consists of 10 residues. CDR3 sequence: CSVVWEGYTF. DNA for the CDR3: TGCAGCGTTGTATGGGAGGGCTACACCTTC.

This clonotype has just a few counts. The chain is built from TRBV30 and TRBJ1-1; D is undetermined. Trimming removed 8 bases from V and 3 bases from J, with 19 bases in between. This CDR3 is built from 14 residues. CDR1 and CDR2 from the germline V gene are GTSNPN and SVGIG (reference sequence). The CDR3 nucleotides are TGTGCCGGAAAGACGGGGAGTTGGGACACTGAAGCTTTCTTT. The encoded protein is CAGKTGSWDTEAFF.

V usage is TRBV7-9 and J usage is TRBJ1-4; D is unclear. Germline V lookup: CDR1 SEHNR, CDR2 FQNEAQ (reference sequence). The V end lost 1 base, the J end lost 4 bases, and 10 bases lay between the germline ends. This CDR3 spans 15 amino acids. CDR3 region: CASSLDREINEKLFF. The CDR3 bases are TGTGCCAGCAGCTTAGACCGGGAAATTAATGAAAAACTGTTTTTT.

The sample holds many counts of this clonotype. The CDR3 bases are TGTGCCAGCGCGAAGGACAGGGACTATGGCTACACCTTC. It codes for CASAKDRDYGYTF. The chain recombines TRBV2 with TRBJ1-2; 8 nucleotides align to TRBD1. The CDR3 extends over 13 amino acids. Germline CDR1 and CDR2: SNHLY and FYNNEI. Unmatched junction bases numbered 5, after V lost 8 bases and J lost 3 bases.

The CDR3 DNA reads TGTGCCAGCAAGACCCAACGTCCGGCCTACGAGCAGTACTTC. The encoded protein is CASKTQRPAYEQYF. V is TRBV2 and J is TRBJ2-7; D gene uncertain. This CDR3 has 14 residues. The V and J ends lost 7 bases and 2 bases respectively, with 15 bases between them. The germline CDR1 and CDR2 sequences are SNHLY and FYNNEI.

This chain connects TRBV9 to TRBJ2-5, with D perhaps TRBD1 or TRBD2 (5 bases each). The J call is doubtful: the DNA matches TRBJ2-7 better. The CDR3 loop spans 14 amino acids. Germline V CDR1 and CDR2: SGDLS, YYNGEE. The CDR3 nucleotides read TGTGCCAGCAGCAAAAGGGTGGGACCCTACGAGCAGTACTTC. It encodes CASSKRVGPYEQYF.

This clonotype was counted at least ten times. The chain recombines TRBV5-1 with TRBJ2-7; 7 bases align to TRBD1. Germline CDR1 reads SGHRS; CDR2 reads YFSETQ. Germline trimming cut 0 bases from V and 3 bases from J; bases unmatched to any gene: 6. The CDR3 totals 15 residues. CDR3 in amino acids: CASSLGDSTHYEQYF. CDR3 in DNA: TGCGCCAGCAGCTTGGGGGACAGCACTCACTACGAGCAGTACTTC.

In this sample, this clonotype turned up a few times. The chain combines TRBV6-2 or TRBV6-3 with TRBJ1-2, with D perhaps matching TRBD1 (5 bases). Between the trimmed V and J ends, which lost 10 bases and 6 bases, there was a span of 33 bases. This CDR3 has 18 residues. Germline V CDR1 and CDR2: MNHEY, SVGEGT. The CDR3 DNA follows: TGTGCCACCAGGGACGGAGCCGCCACCTTAACGGGTAGAAATGGCTACACCTTC. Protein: CATRDGAATLTGRNGYTF.

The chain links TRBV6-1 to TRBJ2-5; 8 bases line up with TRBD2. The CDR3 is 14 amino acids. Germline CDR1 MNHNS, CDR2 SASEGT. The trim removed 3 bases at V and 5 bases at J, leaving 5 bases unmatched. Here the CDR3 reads CASSESGSVETQYF. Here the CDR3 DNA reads TGTGCCAGCAGTGAGAGCGGGAGCGTGGAGACCCAGTACTTC.

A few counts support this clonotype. The CDR3 loop is CSARTGVNTFF. CDR3 bases: TGCAGTGCTAGAACGGGAGTTAACACGTTCTTC. The V gene is TRBV20-1, the J gene TRBJ2-1, with a tentative D call TRBD2 (6 bases). This CDR3 is 11 amino acids long. Germline V gives CDR1 DFQATT, CDR2 SNEGSKA (reference sequence). The germline V and J ends were trimmed by 2 bases and 15 bases, with 14 bases remaining between them.

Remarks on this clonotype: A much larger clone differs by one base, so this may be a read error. For the CDR3, the DNA is TGTGCCAGCAGCCAAGATAATCCCGCTGAGCAGTACTTC. It translates to CASSQDNPAEQYF. This chain joins TRBV4-2 and TRBJ2-7; no firm D call. This CDR3 has 13 amino acids. Germline loops: CDR1 LGHNA, CDR2 YNFKEQ. V lost 0 bases and J 7 bases, leaving 10 bases between the germline ends.

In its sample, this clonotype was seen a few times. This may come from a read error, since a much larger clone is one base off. The CDR3 loop reads CRATPTDTQYF. CDR3 DNA: TGCAGGGCTACGCCTACAGATACGCAGTATTTT. The V gene is TRBV20-1, the J gene TRBJ2-3, with D unresolved. The CDR3 is 11 amino acids. The germline V gene has CDR1 DFQATT and CDR2 SNEGSKA (reference sequence).

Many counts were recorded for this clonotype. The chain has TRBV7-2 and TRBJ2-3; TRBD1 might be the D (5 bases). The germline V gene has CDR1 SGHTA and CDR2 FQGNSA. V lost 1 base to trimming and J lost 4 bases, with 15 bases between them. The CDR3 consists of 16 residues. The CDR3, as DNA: TGTGCCAGCAGCTTAGAAGGGGTTTCATTATCAGATACGCAGTATTTT. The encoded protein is CASSLEGVSLSDTQYF.

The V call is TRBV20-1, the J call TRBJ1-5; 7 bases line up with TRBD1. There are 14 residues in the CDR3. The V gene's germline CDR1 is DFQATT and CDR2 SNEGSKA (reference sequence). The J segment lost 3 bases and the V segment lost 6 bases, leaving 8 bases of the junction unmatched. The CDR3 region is CSAARGGLNQPQHF. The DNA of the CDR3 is TGCAGTGCGGCACGAGGGGGCCTCAATCAGCCCCAGCATTTT.

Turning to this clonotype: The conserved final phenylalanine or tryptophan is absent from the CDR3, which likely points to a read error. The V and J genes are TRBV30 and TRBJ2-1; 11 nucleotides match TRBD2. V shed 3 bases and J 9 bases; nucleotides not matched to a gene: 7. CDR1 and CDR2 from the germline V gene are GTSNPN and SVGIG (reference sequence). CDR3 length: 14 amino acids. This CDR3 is CAWRLAGGLLEQFV. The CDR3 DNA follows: TGTGCCTGGAGATTAGCGGGGGGGCTCCTTGAGCAGTTCGTC.

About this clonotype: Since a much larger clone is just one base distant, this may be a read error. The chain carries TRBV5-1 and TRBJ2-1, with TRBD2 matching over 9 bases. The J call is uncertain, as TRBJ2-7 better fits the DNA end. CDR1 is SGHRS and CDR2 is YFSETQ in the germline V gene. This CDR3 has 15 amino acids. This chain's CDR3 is CASSQGTSSYNEQYF. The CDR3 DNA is TGCGCCAGCAGCCAAGGGACTAGCTCCTACAATGAGCAGTACTTC.

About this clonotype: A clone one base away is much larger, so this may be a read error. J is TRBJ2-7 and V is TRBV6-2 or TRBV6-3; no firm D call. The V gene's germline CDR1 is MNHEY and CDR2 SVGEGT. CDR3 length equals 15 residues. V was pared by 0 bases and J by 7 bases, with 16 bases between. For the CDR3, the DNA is TGTGCCAGCAGTTACTCGGGTAGGGTCGACAATGAGCAGTACTTC. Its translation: CASSYSGRVDNEQYF.

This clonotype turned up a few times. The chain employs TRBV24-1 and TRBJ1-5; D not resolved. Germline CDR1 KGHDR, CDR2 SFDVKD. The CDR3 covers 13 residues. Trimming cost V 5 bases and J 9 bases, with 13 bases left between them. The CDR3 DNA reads TGTGCCACCAGTGCCCAGCCGGGTGGGCCCCAGCATTTT. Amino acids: CATSAQPGGPQHF.